The T cell receptor beta chain described here comes from a study of OX40 agonist ivuxolimab in advanced cancers. In the study overall: Having had anti-PD-1, anti-PD-L1 or anti-CTLA-4 therapy before was allowed, and approximately 40% had some.

Assay: immunoSEQ multiplex PCR; the TCRdb copy retains only in-frame clones and omits some. Here the sample spans 55,000 to 75,000 clones, around four fifths being singletons. The germline CDR1 and CDR2 sequences are SGHNT and YENEEA. The CDR3 consists of 15 residues. The ends lost 5 bases at V and 4 bases at J; junction bases unmatched: 6. This TCR was recovered from an adult with an advanced solid tumor such as melanoma, head and neck, liver or kidney cancer. Here the sequenced sample was CD4+ or CD8+ T cells sorted from blood, taken in a trial of the OX40 agonist ivuxolimab. J is TRBJ2-2 and V is TRBV11-3; 8 bases fit TRBD1. CDR3 amino acids: CASSIQGASTGELFF. CDR3 bases: TGTGCCAGCAGCATTCAGGGGGCGAGCACCGGGGAGCTGTTTTTT.